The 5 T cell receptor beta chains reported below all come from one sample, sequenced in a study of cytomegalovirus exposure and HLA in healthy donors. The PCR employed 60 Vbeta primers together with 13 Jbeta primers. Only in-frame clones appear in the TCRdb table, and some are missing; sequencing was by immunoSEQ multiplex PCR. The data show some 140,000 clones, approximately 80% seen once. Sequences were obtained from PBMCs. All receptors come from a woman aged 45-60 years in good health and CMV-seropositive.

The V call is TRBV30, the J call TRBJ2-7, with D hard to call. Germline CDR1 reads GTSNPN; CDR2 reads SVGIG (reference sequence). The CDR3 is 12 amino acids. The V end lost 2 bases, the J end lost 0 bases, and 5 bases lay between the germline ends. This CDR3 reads CAWSRASYEQYF. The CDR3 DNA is TGTGCCTGGAGTCGCGCCTCCTACGAGCAGTACTTC.

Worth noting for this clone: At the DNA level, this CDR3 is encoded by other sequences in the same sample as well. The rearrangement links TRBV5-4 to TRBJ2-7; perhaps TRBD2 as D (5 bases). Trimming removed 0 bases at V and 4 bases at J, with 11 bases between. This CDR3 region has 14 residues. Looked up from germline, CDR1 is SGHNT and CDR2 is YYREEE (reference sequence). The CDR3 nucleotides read TGTGCCAGCAGCTTGGGGCGAGGGCCATACGAGCAGTACTTC. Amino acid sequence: CASSLGRGPYEQYF. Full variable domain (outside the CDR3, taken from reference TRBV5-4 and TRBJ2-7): ETGVTQSPTHLIKTRGQQVTLRCSSQSGHNTVSWYQQALGQGPQFIFQYYREEENGRGNFPPRFSGLQFPNYSSELNVNALELDDSALYLCASSLGRGPYEQYFGPGTRLTVT.

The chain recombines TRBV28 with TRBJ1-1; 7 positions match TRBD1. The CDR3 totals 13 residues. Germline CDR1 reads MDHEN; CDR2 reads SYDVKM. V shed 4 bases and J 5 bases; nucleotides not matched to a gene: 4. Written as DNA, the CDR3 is TGTGCCAGCAGTTACAGGGGTAGGACTGAAGCTTTCTTT. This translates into CASSYRGRTEAFF.

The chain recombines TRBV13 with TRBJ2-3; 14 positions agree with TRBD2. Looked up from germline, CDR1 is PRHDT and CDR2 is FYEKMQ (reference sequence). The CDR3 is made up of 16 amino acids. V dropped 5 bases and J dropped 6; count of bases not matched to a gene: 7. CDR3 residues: CASSTRLAGGPDTQYF. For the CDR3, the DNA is TGTGCCAGCAGCACCCGACTAGCGGGGGGGCCGGATACGCAGTATTTT.

The CDR3 is CASSQDGLAGSSSYNEQFF. CDR3 nucleotides: TGCGCCAGCAGCCAAGATGGACTAGCGGGGTCGAGCTCCTACAATGAGCAGTTCTTC. V gene TRBV4-1 combines with J gene TRBJ2-1; 12 nucleotides match TRBD2. This CDR3 is built from 19 residues. Germline lookup yields CDR1 MGHRA and CDR2 YSYEKL. The V and J ends lost 0 bases and 0 bases, in that order; junction bases with no gene match: 6.